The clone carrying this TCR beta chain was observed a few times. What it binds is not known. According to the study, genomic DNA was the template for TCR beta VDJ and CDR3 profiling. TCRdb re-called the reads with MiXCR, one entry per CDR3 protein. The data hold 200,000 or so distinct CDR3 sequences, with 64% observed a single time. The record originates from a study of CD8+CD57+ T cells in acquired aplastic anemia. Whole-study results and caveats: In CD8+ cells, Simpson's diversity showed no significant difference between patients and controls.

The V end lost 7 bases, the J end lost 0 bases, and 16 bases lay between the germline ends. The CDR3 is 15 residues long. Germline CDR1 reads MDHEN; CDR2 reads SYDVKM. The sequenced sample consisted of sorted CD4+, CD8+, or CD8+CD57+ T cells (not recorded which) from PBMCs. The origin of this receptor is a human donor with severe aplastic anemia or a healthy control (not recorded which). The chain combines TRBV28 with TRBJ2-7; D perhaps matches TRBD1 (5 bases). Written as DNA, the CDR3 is TGTGCCAGCAAATCAGAATACAGGTACTCCTACGAGCAGTACTTC. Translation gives CASKSEYRYSYEQYF. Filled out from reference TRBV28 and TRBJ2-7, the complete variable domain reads DVKVTQSSRYLVKRTGEKVFLECVQDMDHENMFWYRQDPGLGLRLIYFSYDVKMKEKGDIPEGYSVSREKKERFSLILESASTNQTSMYLCASKSEYRYSYEQYFGPGTRLTVT.